These 10 T cell receptor beta chains share one sample of origin, sequenced in a study of Graves' ophthalmopathy and Graves' hyperthyroidism. RNA transcripts yielded amplified TCR beta CDR3 regions. First-round RT-PCR used HTBI primers; second-round multiplex PCR followed. TCRdb re-derived calls from the multiplex PCR reads in MiXCR, one entry per CDR3 protein. This table holds about 240,000 distinct CDR3 sequences, around 45% found once. Sequenced sample: peripheral blood. The receptors were gathered from an adult man with Graves' ophthalmopathy.

The chain joins TRBV19 to TRBJ2-2; 14 bases map to TRBD2. Germline V lookup: CDR1 LNHDA, CDR2 SQIVND (reference sequence). J was trimmed by 7 bases and V by 6 bases; bases with no gene match: 4. The CDR3 has 15 residues. The CDR3 DNA is TGTGCCAGTAGGGGACTAGCGGGAGTTGGCGGGGAGCTGTTTTTT. As protein: CASRGLAGVGGELFF.

This clonotype was counted once. J is TRBJ1-2 and V is TRBV29-1; D gene uncertain. The ends were cut back, 3 bases at V and 5 bases at J, with 16 bases in the middle. Germline lookup yields CDR1 SQVTM and CDR2 ANQGSEA. CDR3 size: 14 residues. As DNA, the CDR3 is TGCAGCGTTGAGGGCCCTTCTATGGGATATGGCTACACCTTC. Its protein is CSVEGPSMGYGYTF.

This chain joins TRBV20-1 and TRBJ2-7, with D possibly matching TRBD2 (5 bases). The V gene's germline CDR1 is DFQATT and CDR2 SNEGSKA (reference sequence). Trimming took 6 bases from V and 0 from J, leaving 12 bases between them. There are 13 residues in the CDR3. The CDR3 reads CSAAGKYSYEQYF. CDR3 coding DNA: TGCAGTGCGGCCGGGAAGTACTCCTACGAGCAGTACTTC.

CDR3 protein: CASSLKLSYEQYF. The CDR3 nucleotides read TGTGCCAGCAGCCTAAAACTTTCCTACGAGCAGTACTTC. The V and J genes are TRBV27 and TRBJ2-7; D gene unclear. This CDR3 region has 13 residues. Germline CDR1 is MNHEY and CDR2 is SMNVEV (reference sequence). V lost 6 bases, J lost 1 base, and 10 bases lay in between.

This clonotype was seen at least ten times. This chain joins TRBV24-1 and TRBJ1-1; 9 nucleotides match TRBD1. V trimming: 7 bases; J trimming: 5 bases; junction bases outside the gene matches: 4. The CDR3 is 13 amino acids. In germline, CDR1 is KGHDR, CDR2 SFDVKD. The CDR3 reads CATSGTGRTEAFF. The CDR3 coding sequence is TGTGCCACCAGCGGGACAGGGAGGACTGAAGCTTTCTTT.

V and J are TRBV7-8 and TRBJ2-5; D remains unclear. Germline CDR1 is SGHVS and CDR2 is FQNEAQ. The CDR3 totals 15 residues. V lost 5 bases and J 5 bases, leaving 18 bases between the germline ends. CDR3 region: CASSADPAKGETQYF. The CDR3 DNA reads TGTGCCAGCAGCGCCGACCCGGCCAAAGGGGAGACCCAGTACTTC. Drawing the rest from reference TRBV7-8 and TRBJ2-5, the complete variable domain is GAGVSQSPRYKVAKRGQDVALRCDPISGHVSLFWYQQALGQGPEFLTYFQNEAQLDKSGLPSDRFFAERPEGSVSTLKIQRTQQEDSAVYLCASSADPAKGETQYFGPGTRLLVL.

The V gene is TRBV5-1, the J gene TRBJ1-2; 7 bases map to TRBD1. The germline V gene encodes CDR1 SGHRS and CDR2 YFSETQ. The CDR3 loop spans 18 amino acids. J lost 7 bases, V lost 7 bases, and 25 bases had no gene match. The CDR3 bases are TGCGCCAGCTCAGCTTTAGGTTCCCTCACCAGGGGGACGGTTGGCTACACCTTC. It encodes CASSALGSLTRGTVGYTF.

V is TRBV6-5 and J is TRBJ2-7, with 9 bases identical to TRBD1. V shed 5 bases and J 6 bases; nucleotides not matched to a gene: 8. The CDR3 consists of 14 residues. Germline values: CDR1 MNHEY, CDR2 SVGAGI. Written as DNA, the CDR3 is TGTGCCAGCAGTCCCGCTACAGGGGGCGGCGAGCAGTACTTC. Its translation is CASSPATGGGEQYF.

The chain uses TRBV7-3 and TRBJ1-4, with D possibly matching TRBD1 (6 bases). V dropped 2 bases and J dropped 8 bases, with 18 bases sitting between them. The germline V gene has CDR1 SGHTA and CDR2 FQGTGA. This CDR3 comprises 16 residues. CDR3 bases: TGTGCCAGCAGCTTATCCCGGGGGGCAGGGAGCGAAAAACTGTTTTTT. This encodes CASSLSRGAGSEKLFF.

J is TRBJ2-7 and V is TRBV20-1; 11 positions match TRBD2. This CDR3 spans 15 amino acids. The V and J ends lost 6 bases and 2 bases, in that order; junction bases with no gene match: 9. Germline values: CDR1 DFQATT, CDR2 SNEGSKA (reference sequence). This CDR3 is CSATAGLAGAYEQYF. In nucleotides, the CDR3 is TGCAGTGCGACCGCCGGACTAGCGGGCGCCTACGAGCAGTACTTC.